The 9 T cell receptor beta chains below were found in one sample sequenced in a study of T cell changes during pregnancy in multiple sclerosis. TCRdb's copy holds only in-frame clones and misses some; the assay was immunoSEQ multiplex PCR. The table lists roughly 38,000 clones, roughly 90% of them singletons, with over 20% in the top ten. Material: CD8+ T cells from peripheral blood mononuclear cells, obtained before pregnancy. The receptors come from a female donor with multiple sclerosis, enrolled in a pregnancy study.

The CDR3 DNA sequence: TGCAGCATTAGTATACCCTTAACCTACGAGCAGTACTTC. Protein product: CSISIPLTYEQYF. The V gene is TRBV29-1, the J gene TRBJ2-7; no clear D. The CDR3 is 13 amino acids. The V gene lost 8 bases and the J gene lost 2 bases, with 16 bases spanning the gap. The germline gives CDR1 SQVTM, CDR2 ANQGSEA.

The rearrangement links TRBV7-8 to TRBJ2-3; D is uncertain. Germline loops: CDR1 SGHVS, CDR2 FQNEAQ. With 0 bases removed from V and 3 bases from J, the gap between germline ends came to 10 bases. This CDR3 spans 15 amino acids. This chain's CDR3 is CASSLARRATDTQYF. The CDR3 coding sequence is TGTGCCAGCAGCTTAGCGCGTCGAGCAACAGATACGCAGTATTTT.

This clone has a single count. The chain employs TRBV5-1 and TRBJ2-7, with D tentatively TRBD1 (6 bases). CDR3 size: 13 residues. V was shortened by 2 bases and J by 7 bases, with 13 bases between the two germline ends. CDR1 is SGHRS, CDR2 YFSETQ, per germline. The CDR3 region is CASSFRTGKEQYF. For the CDR3, the DNA is TGCGCCAGCAGCTTTCGAACAGGGAAAGAGCAGTACTTC.

The V and J genes are TRBV27 and TRBJ2-1; D perhaps matches TRBD1 (5 bases). This CDR3 is 17 amino acids long. V shed 6 bases and J shed 0 bases, with 18 bases lying between them. Germline CDR1 and CDR2: MNHEY and SMNVEV (reference sequence). CDR3 loop: CASSSDRQTSSYNEQFF. The DNA of the CDR3 is TGTGCCAGCAGCTCAGATCGACAGACGAGCTCCTACAATGAGCAGTTCTTC.

This clone is a singleton in its sample. The chain links TRBV7-9 to TRBJ2-1; TRBD2 matches 12 bases. The CDR3 is made up of 15 amino acids. The germline V gene encodes CDR1 SEHNR and CDR2 FQNEAQ (reference sequence). The V segment lost 5 bases and the J segment 6 bases; nucleotides outside the gene matches: 5. The CDR3 nucleotides read TGTGCCAGCAGCCGTCTAGCGGGAGGGGTCAATGAGCAGTTCTTC. Amino acids: CASSRLAGGVNEQFF.

The genes are TRBV19 and TRBJ1-4, with 12 bases that match TRBD1. V lost 4 bases and J lost 4; bases outside the gene matches: 4. Germline V lookup: CDR1 LNHDA, CDR2 SQIVND (reference sequence). The CDR3 contains 16 residues. CDR3 bases: TGTGCCAGTAGTAGGGACAGGGGGCATGTTAATGAAAAACTGTTTTTT. This encodes CASSRDRGHVNEKLFF. Full variable domain (remainder filled in from reference TRBV19 and TRBJ1-4): DGGITQSPKYLFRKEGQNVTLSCEQNLNHDAMYWYRQDPGQGLRLIYYSQIVNDFQKGDIAEGYSVSREKKESFPLTVTSAQKNPTAFYLCASSRDRGHVNEKLFFGSGTQLSVL.

The chain joins TRBV28 to TRBJ2-5; 7 bases are shared with TRBD2. The J call may be in error: the DNA end matches TRBJ2-7 better. CDR3 length: 14 residues. From germline, CDR1 is MDHEN and CDR2 SYDVKM. CDR3 amino acids: CASSLSSGAYEQYF. CDR3 sequence (DNA): TGTGCCAGCAGTTTATCCAGCGGGGCTTACGAGCAGTACTTC.

The chain combines TRBV9 with TRBJ2-7; a possible D gene is TRBD2 (6 bases). V shed 4 bases and J shed 5 bases, with 13 bases lying between them. Germline V lookup: CDR1 SGDLS, CDR2 YYNGEE. The CDR3 runs 13 residues. The CDR3 reads CASSPGTPNEQYF. Written as DNA, the CDR3 is TGTGCCAGCAGCCCAGGGACTCCCAACGAGCAGTACTTC.

This chain links TRBV27 with TRBJ1-4; D is undetermined. The CDR3 runs 14 residues. Germline loops: CDR1 MNHEY, CDR2 SMNVEV (reference sequence). Between the trimmed V and J ends, which lost 0 bases and 6 bases, there was a span of 8 bases. CDR3 nucleotides: TGTGCCAGCAGTTTATCGTCCCCGGATGAAAAACTGTTTTTT. As protein: CASSLSSPDEKLFF.